The text below deals with one T cell receptor (beta chain). Its target is unknown. The data were taken from a study of siplizumab effects on memory and regulatory T cells. Broader study findings: Unstimulated subsets were the mapping target of only a minor fraction of alloreactive clones.

The protocol was immunoSEQ multiplex PCR, while the TCRdb copy is restricted to in-frame clones and leaves out a portion. The data contain about 110,000 clones, around 90% of them singletons. The clonotype comes from a human donor in good health. Sequencing was carried out using CD4+ T cells sorted from blood.

The CDR3 spells CAWSEVYEQYF. The CDR3 DNA reads TGTGCCTGGAGCGAGGTTTACGAGCAGTACTTC. This sequence joins TRBV30 and TRBJ2-7; D remains ambiguous. V lost 3 bases and J 4 bases, leaving 7 bases between the germline ends. CDR3 length: 11 amino acids. Germline CDR1 reads GTSNPN; CDR2 reads SVGIG (reference sequence).